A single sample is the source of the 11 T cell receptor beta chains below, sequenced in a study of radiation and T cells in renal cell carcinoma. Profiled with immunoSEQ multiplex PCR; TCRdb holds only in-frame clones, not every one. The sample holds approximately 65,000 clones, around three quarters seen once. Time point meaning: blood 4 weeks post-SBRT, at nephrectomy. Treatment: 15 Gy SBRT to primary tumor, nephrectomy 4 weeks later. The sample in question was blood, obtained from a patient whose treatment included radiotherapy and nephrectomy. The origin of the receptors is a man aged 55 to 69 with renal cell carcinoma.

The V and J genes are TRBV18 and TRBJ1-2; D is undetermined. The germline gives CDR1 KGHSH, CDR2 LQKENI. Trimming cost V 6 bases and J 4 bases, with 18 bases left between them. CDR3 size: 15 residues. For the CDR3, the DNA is TGTGCCAGCTCCCTAACGGTCGGCGAAATCTATGGCTACACCTTC. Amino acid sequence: CASSLTVGEIYGYTF.

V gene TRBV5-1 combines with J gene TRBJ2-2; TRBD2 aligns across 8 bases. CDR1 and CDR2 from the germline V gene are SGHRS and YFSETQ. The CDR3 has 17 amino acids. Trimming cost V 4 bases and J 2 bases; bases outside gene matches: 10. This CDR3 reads CASSLPAGGLNTGELFF. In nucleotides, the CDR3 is TGCGCCAGCAGCCTTCCGGCGGGGGGTCTTAACACCGGGGAGCTGTTTTTT. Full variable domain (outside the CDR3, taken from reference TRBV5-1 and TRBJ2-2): KAGVTQTPRYLIKTRGQQVTLSCSPISGHRSVSWYQQTPGQGLQFLFEYFSETQRNKGNFPGRFSGRQFSNSRSEMNVSTLELGDSALYLCASSLPAGGLNTGELFFGEGSRLTVL.

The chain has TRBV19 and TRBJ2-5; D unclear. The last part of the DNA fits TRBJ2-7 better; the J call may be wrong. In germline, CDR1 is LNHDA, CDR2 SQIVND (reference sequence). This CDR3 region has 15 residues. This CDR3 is CASSSWTPGSYEQYF. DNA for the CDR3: TGTGCCAGTAGTTCCTGGACCCCAGGATCCTACGAGCAGTACTTC.

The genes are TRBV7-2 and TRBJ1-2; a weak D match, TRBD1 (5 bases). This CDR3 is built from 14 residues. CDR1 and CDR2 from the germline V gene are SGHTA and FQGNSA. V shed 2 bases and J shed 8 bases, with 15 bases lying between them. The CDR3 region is CASSLSRGMGGYTF. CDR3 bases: TGTGCCAGCAGCTTATCTAGGGGAATGGGGGGCTACACCTTC.

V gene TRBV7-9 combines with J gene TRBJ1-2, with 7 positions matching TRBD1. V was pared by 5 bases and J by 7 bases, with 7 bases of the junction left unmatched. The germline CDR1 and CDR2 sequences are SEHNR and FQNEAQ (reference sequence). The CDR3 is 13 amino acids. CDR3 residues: CASSPTGEAGYTF. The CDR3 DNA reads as TGTGCCAGCAGCCCCACAGGGGAGGCTGGCTACACCTTC.

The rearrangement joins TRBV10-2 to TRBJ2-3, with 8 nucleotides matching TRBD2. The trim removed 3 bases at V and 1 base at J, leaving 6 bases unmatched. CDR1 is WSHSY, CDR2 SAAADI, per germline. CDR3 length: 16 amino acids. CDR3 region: CASSDGGALGTDTQYF. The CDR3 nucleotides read TGCGCCAGCAGTGACGGGGGGGCTTTGGGCACAGATACGCAGTATTTT.

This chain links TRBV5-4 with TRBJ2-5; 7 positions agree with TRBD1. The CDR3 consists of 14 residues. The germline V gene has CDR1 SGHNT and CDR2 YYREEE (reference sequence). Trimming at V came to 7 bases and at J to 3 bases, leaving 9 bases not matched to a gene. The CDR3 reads CASGRQGREETQYF. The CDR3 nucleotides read TGTGCCAGCGGACGACAGGGCCGGGAAGAGACCCAGTACTTC.

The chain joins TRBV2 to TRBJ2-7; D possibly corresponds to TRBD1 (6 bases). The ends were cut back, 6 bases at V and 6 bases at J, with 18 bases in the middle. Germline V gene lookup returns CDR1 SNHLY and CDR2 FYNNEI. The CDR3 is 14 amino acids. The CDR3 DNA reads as TGTGCCAGCAGCGAGGACAGATCGGGATCCGAGCAGTACGTC. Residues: CASSEDRSGSEQYV.

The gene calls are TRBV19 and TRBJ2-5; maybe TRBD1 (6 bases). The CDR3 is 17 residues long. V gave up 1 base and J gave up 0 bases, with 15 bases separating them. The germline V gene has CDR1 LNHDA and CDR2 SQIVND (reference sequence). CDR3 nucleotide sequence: TGTGCCAGTAGTATAGGCACTTTCCGGGACAACCAAGAGACCCAGTACTTC. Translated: CASSIGTFRDNQETQYF.

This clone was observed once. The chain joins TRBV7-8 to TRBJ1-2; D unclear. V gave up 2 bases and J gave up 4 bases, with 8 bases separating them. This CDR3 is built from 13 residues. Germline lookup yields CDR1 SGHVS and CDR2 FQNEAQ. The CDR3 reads CASSLLSVYGYTF. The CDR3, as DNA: TGTGCCAGCAGCTTACTGTCGGTCTATGGCTACACCTTC.

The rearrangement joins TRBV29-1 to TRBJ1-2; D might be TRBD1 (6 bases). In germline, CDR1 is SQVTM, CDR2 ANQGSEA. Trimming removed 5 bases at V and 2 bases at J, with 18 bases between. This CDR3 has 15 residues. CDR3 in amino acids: CSVLAGAGKNYGYTF. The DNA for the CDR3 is TGCAGCGTTCTAGCAGGGGCAGGGAAAAACTATGGCTACACCTTC.